This paragraph covers one TCR beta chain sequence. Only in-frame clones appear in the TCRdb table, and some are missing; sequencing was by immunoSEQ multiplex PCR. This sample has approximately 84,000 clones, with roughly 83% found just once. J lost 8 bases, V lost 3 bases, and 8 bases had no gene match. The CDR3 sequence is 16 residues long. Per germline, CDR1 MNHEY and CDR2 SMNVEV (reference sequence). This record belongs to a study of blood T cell repertoires in COVID-19. This chain uses TRBV27 with TRBJ1-4, with 11 bases fitting TRBD1. Sequencing input: peripheral blood. The clonotype was recovered from a human donor in a cohort sampled during active COVID-19. The CDR3 DNA is TGTGCCAGCAGTTTCGGACAGGGGGCGCTGGGGGAAAAACTGTTTTTT. Its translation is CASSFGQGALGEKLFF.